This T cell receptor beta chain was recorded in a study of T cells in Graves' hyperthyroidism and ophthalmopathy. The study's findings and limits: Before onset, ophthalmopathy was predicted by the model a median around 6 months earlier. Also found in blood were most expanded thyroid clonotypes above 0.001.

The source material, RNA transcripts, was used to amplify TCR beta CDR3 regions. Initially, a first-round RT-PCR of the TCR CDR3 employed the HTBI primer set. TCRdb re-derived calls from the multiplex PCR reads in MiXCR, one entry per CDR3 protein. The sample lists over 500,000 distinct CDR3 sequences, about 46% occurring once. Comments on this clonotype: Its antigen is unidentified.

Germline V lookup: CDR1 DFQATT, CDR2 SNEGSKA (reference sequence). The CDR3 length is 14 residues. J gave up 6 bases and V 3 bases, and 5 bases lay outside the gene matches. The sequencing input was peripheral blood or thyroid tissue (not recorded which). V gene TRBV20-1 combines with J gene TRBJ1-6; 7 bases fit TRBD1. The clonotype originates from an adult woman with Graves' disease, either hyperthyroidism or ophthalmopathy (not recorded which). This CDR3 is CSASRPGGNSPLHF. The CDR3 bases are TGCAGTGCTAGCCGTCCAGGGGGTAATTCACCCCTCCACTTT.